The 11 T cell receptor beta chains reported below all come from one sample, sequenced in a study of blood T cells in healthy people across ages. The authors ran a second PCR of about 6 to 12 cycles using a sample-barcoded 5' primer and a J-beta primer mix. TCRdb reanalysed the 5' RACE reads using MiXCR and keeps one entry per CDR3 protein. Among about a million distinct CDR3 sequences listed, 30% to 40% were seen once. Sequenced material: blood. All receptors derive from a man younger than 30 in good health.

V is TRBV24-1 and J is TRBJ1-1, with a possible D match to TRBD1 (5 bases). The length of the CDR3 is 12 residues. V lost 3 bases and J 4 bases, leaving 5 bases between the germline ends. Germline CDR1 is KGHDR and CDR2 is SFDVKD. CDR3 DNA sequence: TGTGCCACCAGTGATGGGGGCACTGAAGCTTTCTTT. Residues: CATSDGGTEAFF.

This clonotype showed up just a few times. The genes are TRBV28 and TRBJ2-1; D unresolved. The CDR3 is 11 amino acids. Germline CDR1 MDHEN, CDR2 SYDVKM. Deletions cut 5 bases from V and 9 bases from J, with 8 bases between. CDR3 in amino acids: CASSHSIEQFF. In DNA form, the CDR3 reads TGTGCCAGCAGTCACTCTATTGAGCAGTTCTTC.

This clonotype was seen only a few times. V usage is TRBV12-3 or TRBV12-4 and J usage is TRBJ2-7; TRBD1 matches at 7 bases. V lost 3 bases to trimming and J lost 6 bases; unmatched junction nucleotides: 8. This CDR3 contains 14 residues. CDR3 DNA sequence: TGTGCCAGCAGTTTCCGCGACAGGGCAGGCGAGCAGTACTTC. It encodes CASSFRDRAGEQYF.

The rearrangement links TRBV10-3 to TRBJ2-1, with 7 bases that match TRBD2. Per the germline V gene, CDR1 is ENHRY and CDR2 is SYGVKD. There are 14 residues in the CDR3. V was pared by 10 bases and J by 3 bases, with 9 bases of the junction left unmatched. The CDR3 protein is CATNGGTNYNEQFF. The CDR3 DNA reads as TGTGCCACCAATGGCGGGACTAACTACAATGAGCAGTTCTTC.

This chain connects TRBV9 to TRBJ2-1; TRBD2 matches 9 bases. TRBJ2-7 explains the end of the DNA better; the J call may be wrong. Germline V CDR1 and CDR2: SGDLS, YYNGEE. The CDR3 sequence is 16 residues long. The CDR3 bases are TGTGCCAGCAGCGTACTAGCGGGGTTACCCAACAATGAGCAGTACTTC. This sequence encodes CASSVLAGLPNNEQYF.

Details on this clonotype: This CDR3 is missing its conserved last phenylalanine or tryptophan, likely due to a read error. No DNA is shown, since the ends of the CDR3 on it are uncertain; the CDR3 is the one TCRdb lists. The chain employs TRBV25-1 and TRBJ1-2; the table's TRBD1 call for D was not verified on the DNA. Germline V CDR1 and CDR2: MGHDK, SYGVNS. The CDR3 length is 15 residues, termini included. CDR3 residues: CASSSPPGQPLGLHL.

This clonotype has a count of ten or more. This rearrangement joins TRBV29-1 to TRBJ2-3; D not resolved. This CDR3 region has 14 residues. Between the trimmed V and J ends, which lost 4 bases and 2 bases, there was a span of 13 bases. Germline lookup yields CDR1 SQVTM and CDR2 ANQGSEA. CDR3 residues: CSVGPTPSTDTQYF. The CDR3 DNA is TGCAGCGTTGGTCCCACACCATCCACAGATACGCAGTATTTT.

This clonotype turned up a few times. This chain connects TRBV20-1 to TRBJ2-1; D not certain. The CDR3 extends over 14 amino acids. The V end was cut by 0 bases, the J end by 5 bases, with 11 bases between. In germline, CDR1 is DFQATT, CDR2 SNEGSKA (reference sequence). CDR3 in DNA: TGCAGTGCTAGAGACTTCAAACTCGACAATGAGCAGTTCTTC. It encodes CSARDFKLDNEQFF.

The V gene is TRBV6-2 or TRBV6-3, the J gene TRBJ2-3, with 7 bases lining up with TRBD1. V was pared by 6 bases and J by 0 bases, with 6 bases of the junction left unmatched. Germline CDR1 is MNHEY and CDR2 is SVGEGT. CDR3 length: 15 residues. CDR3 loop: CASRNFRGSTDTQYF. In nucleotides, the CDR3 is TGTGCCAGCAGAAACTTCAGGGGGAGCACAGATACGCAGTATTTT.

The chain uses TRBV6-2 or TRBV6-3 and TRBJ2-1; D possibly corresponds to TRBD2 (5 bases). V shed 6 bases and J shed 4 bases, with 13 bases lying between them. CDR1 is MNHEY and CDR2 is SVGEGT in the germline V gene. This CDR3 is built from 14 residues. The CDR3 loop reads CASRSPDLYNEQFF. CDR3 DNA sequence: TGTGCCAGCAGATCCCCGGACTTGTACAATGAGCAGTTCTTC.

This rearrangement joins TRBV25-1 to TRBJ2-7; the D call may be TRBD1 or TRBD2 (6 bases each). Germline V CDR1 and CDR2: MGHDK, SYGVNS. The CDR3 length is 14 residues. V was cut by 4 bases and J by 10 bases, with 20 bases left in between. The chain's CDR3 is CASSVLGGTGEQYF. In DNA, the CDR3 is TGTGCCAGCAGTGTACTAGGGGGGACGGGTGAACAGTACTTC.